The 15 T cell receptor beta chains below were found in one sample sequenced in a study of monozygotic twins with inflammatory bowel disease. TCRdb re-analyzed the 5' RACE reads; it lists each CDR3 protein once, without DNA. The listing contains approximately 390,000 distinct CDR3 sequences. Input material: blood. These receptors were collected from a human donor with ulcerative colitis or Crohn's disease, or a healthy co-twin of an affected twin (not recorded which).

The J gene is TRBJ2-2, the V gene TRBV10-3. Germline assignment: CDR1 ENHRY and CDR2 SYGVKD. CDR3 length: 12 amino acids. The CDR3 region is CAISEPQGELFF.

CDR3 sequence: CASSLEVRNYEQYF. The chain employs TRBV7-2 and TRBJ2-7. In germline, CDR1 is SGHTA, CDR2 FQGNSA. This CDR3 comprises 14 residues.

The rearrangement joins TRBV27 to TRBJ2-1; TCRdb proposes TRBD2, but this gene call is untestable without DNA. Per germline, CDR1 MNHEY and CDR2 SMNVEV (reference sequence). The CDR3 loop spans 16 amino acids. The CDR3 sequence is CASSLLGLSSYNEQFF.

The V gene is TRBV18, the J gene TRBJ2-4; the TRBD2 assignment by TCRdb is unverifiable without DNA. The CDR3 is 14 amino acids. From germline, CDR1 is KGHSH and CDR2 LQKENI. This chain's CDR3 is CASSPAGRADMQYF. The full variable domain, with the rest looked up from reference TRBV18 and TRBJ2-4, is NAGVMQNPRHLVRRRGQEARLRCSPMKGHSHVYWYRQLPEEGLKFMVYLQKENIIDESGMPKERFSAEFPKEGPSILRIQQVVRGDSAAYFCASSPAGRADMQYFGAGTRLSVL.

The chain combines TRBV20-1 with TRBJ1-5; TCRdb's D call of TRBD1 is untestable without DNA. The germline CDR1 and CDR2 sequences are DFQATT and SNEGSKA (reference sequence). The CDR3 covers 13 residues. The CDR3 is CSAHTGSNQPQHF.

The rearrangement uses TRBV9 and TRBJ1-2. The CDR3 runs to 12 residues. Germline values: CDR1 SGDLS, CDR2 YYNGEE. This chain's CDR3 is CASSVGDDGYTF.

The chain combines TRBV7-6 with TRBJ1-6; TCRdb proposes TRBD1, but this gene call is untestable without DNA. Germline V lookup: CDR1 SGHVS, CDR2 FNYEAQ. This CDR3 has 14 residues. CDR3 in amino acids: CASSRGQGAGPLHF.

The chain's CDR3 is CASSQDFSGGRNSPLHF. The genes are TRBV3-1 and TRBJ1-6; absent DNA, TCRdb's TRBD1 call cannot be checked. Germline CDR1 and CDR2: LGHDT and YNNKEL (reference sequence). The CDR3 has 17 amino acids.

This chain uses TRBV6-6 with TRBJ1-2. CDR1 and CDR2 (germline): MNHNY, SVGAGI (reference sequence). The CDR3 is 14 residues long. CDR3 residues: CASMRRGGNYGYTF.

V is TRBV12-3 or TRBV12-4 and J is TRBJ2-6; without DNA, the TCRdb call of TRBD1 cannot be checked. The CDR3 spans 17 residues. The CDR3: CASSLRTGVSGANVLTF.

The V call is TRBV25-1, the J call TRBJ1-3; no DNA is available, so the TRBD1 call from TCRdb remains unchecked. CDR1 and CDR2 from the germline V gene are MGHDK and SYGVNS. CDR3 length equals 14 residues. This chain's CDR3 is CASSARGEGNTIYF.

The chain couples TRBV6-2 or TRBV6-3 to TRBJ1-5; the TRBD1 assignment by TCRdb is unverifiable without DNA. Germline CDR1 reads MNHEY; CDR2 reads SVGEGT. The CDR3 has 18 residues. The chain's CDR3 is CASRDPDRGQLSNQPQHF.

This sequence joins TRBV15 and TRBJ2-7. The CDR3 has 13 amino acids. Germline V gene sequence: CDR1 LNHNV, CDR2 YYDKDF (reference sequence). The CDR3 reads CATSRDRGAEQYF.

J is TRBJ2-7 and V is TRBV11-2; the TRBD1 assignment by TCRdb is unverifiable without DNA. CDR1 and CDR2 from the germline V gene are SGHAT and FQNNGV. This CDR3 is built from 16 residues. CDR3 protein: CASSFGGTTKGDEQYF.

The CDR3 sequence: CASSLGVRSTEAFF. This chain connects TRBV5-1 to TRBJ1-1. CDR1 and CDR2 from the germline V gene are SGHRS and YFSETQ. This CDR3 spans 14 amino acids. Combining the CDR3 with reference TRBV5-1 and TRBJ1-1 gives the whole variable domain KAGVTQTPRYLIKTRGQQVTLSCSPISGHRSVSWYQQTPGQGLQFLFEYFSETQRNKGNFPGRFSGRQFSNSRSEMNVSTLELGDSALYLCASSLGVRSTEAFFGQGTRLTVV.